The TCR beta chain described here comes from a study of metastatic and nonmetastatic thyroid tumors. Study information: Comparative analysis of repertoires was undertaken across blood and tumor or nodule tissue obtained from malignant and benign thyroid patients.

This clone has more than one count but fewer than ten. Its antigen remains unidentified. Other nucleotide sequences in the sample specify the same CDR3. Until they underwent thyroid surgery, no patient had received any treatment. Findings and caveats of the study: Reportedly, malignant thyroid tumors had significantly higher TCR beta diversity than benign nodules, in blood and tumor.

TCRdb used MiXCR to call clones anew from the PCR reads. Of about 52,000 clones in the sample, around a sixth were seen once. The specimen sequenced was blood. The sequence was obtained from a female donor with papillary thyroid cancer or a benign thyroid nodule (not recorded which). Some clones in this sample may be carry-over from other donors' samples.

CDR3 region: CASIRPPGLVSTDTQYF. The CDR3 DNA sequence: TGTGCCAGCATCAGACCTCCAGGGCTGGTCTCCACAGATACGCAGTATTTT. The V call is TRBV28, the J call TRBJ2-3; perhaps TRBD1 as D (5 bases). Germline V lookup: CDR1 MDHEN, CDR2 SYDVKM. This CDR3 region has 17 residues. V lost 7 bases and J 2 bases, leaving 22 bases between the germline ends.